This T cell receptor (beta chain) was observed in a study of post-analysis software for immune sequencing data. Study summary: The cohort encompassed relapsing-remitting, secondary progressive and progressive-relapsing multiple sclerosis disease courses. General study findings and limits: Compared with controls, patients showed significantly lower normalized Chao1 diversity. Under F measure analysis, samples from one preparation batch co-clustered strongly. TRBV segments more frequent in patients than in controls numbered a few and included TRBV5-6, TRBV5-1 and TRBV20-1.

This clonotype was observed many times. Its antigen is unidentified. V was cut by 4 bases and J by 9 bases, with 13 bases left in between. CDR3 length equals 12 residues. Germline V lookup: CDR1 SGHTA, CDR2 FQGNSA. The library was made from cDNA and included unique molecular identifiers. One entry per CDR3 protein results from TCRdb running MiXCR on the PCR reads. The sample comprises hundreds of thousands of distinct CDR3 sequences, roughly 45% of which are singletons, and roughly an eighth rests with the top ten. This clonotype originated in a girl aged 5-17 years with multiple sclerosis. Material: blood. This chain uses TRBV7-2 with TRBJ2-7; tentatively, D is TRBD1 (6 bases). The CDR3 DNA follows: TGTGCCAGCAGCTCAAACAGGGATGGGCAGTACTTC. Translated: CASSSNRDGQYF.